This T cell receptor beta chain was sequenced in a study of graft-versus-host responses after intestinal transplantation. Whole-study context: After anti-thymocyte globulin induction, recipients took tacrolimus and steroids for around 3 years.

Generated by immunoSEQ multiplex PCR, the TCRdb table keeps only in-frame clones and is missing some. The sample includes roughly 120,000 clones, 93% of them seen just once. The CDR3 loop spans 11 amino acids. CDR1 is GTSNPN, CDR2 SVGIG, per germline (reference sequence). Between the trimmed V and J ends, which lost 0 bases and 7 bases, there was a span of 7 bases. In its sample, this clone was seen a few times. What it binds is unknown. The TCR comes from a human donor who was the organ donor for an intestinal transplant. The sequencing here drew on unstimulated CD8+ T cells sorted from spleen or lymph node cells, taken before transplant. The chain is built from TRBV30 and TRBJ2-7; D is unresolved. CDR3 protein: CAWSVSLEQYF. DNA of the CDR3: TGTGCCTGGAGTGTTTCGTTAGAGCAGTACTTC.